The clone carrying this T cell receptor beta chain showed up just once. Germline V lookup: CDR1 MGHRA, CDR2 YSYEKL. This CDR3 comprises 15 residues. The V gene end was trimmed by 0 bases and the J gene end by 7 bases; junction bases not matched to a gene: 6. The source of the sample is a study of blood T cell repertoires in COVID-19. Per the original data handling: The assay estimated nucleated cells by amplifying reference gene primers. TCRdb's copy holds only in-frame clones and misses some; the assay was immunoSEQ multiplex PCR. The V and J calls and clone size come from that table; D and trimming were worked out from the DNA. The sample consists of around 620,000 clones, 85% to 90% of them appearing once.

The source is a woman aged 18-29 years with acute or convalescent COVID-19. Sequencing input: peripheral blood. The J gene is TRBJ2-7, the V gene TRBV4-1, with 10 bases identical to TRBD2. CDR3 DNA: TGCGCCAGCAGCCAAGATCCCCTAGCGGGGGAGGAGCAGTACTTC. This codes for CASSQDPLAGEEQYF.